The 8 T cell receptor beta chains reported below all come from one sample, sequenced in a study of T cell responses to AZD1222 COVID-19 vaccine. TCRdb keeps only in-frame clones here, not all; method: immunoSEQ multiplex PCR. The sample lists about 170,000 clones, roughly 93% seen once, with about 3.9% in the top ten. This sample comprised peripheral blood, obtained on day 0 of AZD1222 vaccination. These receptors all come from an adult in good health.

The rearrangement joins TRBV10-3 to TRBJ2-7; 9 nucleotides align to TRBD2. J gave up 6 bases and V 5 bases, and 8 bases lay outside the gene matches. The CDR3 is 14 residues long. The germline gives CDR1 ENHRY, CDR2 SYGVKD. CDR3 protein: CAISRLAGSSEQYF. CDR3 nucleotides: TGTGCCATCAGTCGGCTAGCGGGAAGTAGCGAGCAGTACTTC.

The chain uses TRBV7-6 and TRBJ1-2; D gene uncertain. The CDR3 contains 13 residues. CDR1 is SGHVS, CDR2 FNYEAQ, per germline. The V end lost 0 bases, the J end lost 6 bases, and 8 bases lay between the germline ends. The CDR3 loop is CASSLAQWDGYTF. CDR3 nucleotide sequence: TGTGCCAGCAGCTTAGCCCAATGGGATGGCTACACCTTC.

The chain has TRBV20-1 and TRBJ2-5, with 10 bases lining up with TRBD2. J gave up 5 bases and V 3 bases, and 3 bases lay outside the gene matches. This CDR3 has 13 amino acids. CDR1 and CDR2 (germline): DFQATT, SNEGSKA (reference sequence). For the CDR3, the DNA is TGCAGTGCTAGTACTAGCGGGACTGAGACCCAGTACTTC. This sequence encodes CSASTSGTETQYF.

This clone was seen once. V is TRBV5-1 and J is TRBJ1-1, with D uncertain. Germline values: CDR1 SGHRS, CDR2 YFSETQ. There are 14 residues in the CDR3. The V end lost 0 bases, the J end lost 2 bases, and 8 bases lay between the germline ends. The CDR3 sequence is CASSLGAANTEAFF. The CDR3 region has the DNA TGCGCCAGCAGCTTGGGGGCCGCCAACACTGAAGCTTTCTTT.

The V and J genes are TRBV10-2 and TRBJ2-7; maybe TRBD1 (5 bases). Trimming stripped 1 base from V and 0 bases from J, with 10 bases between. Germline CDR1 reads WSHSY; CDR2 reads SAAADI. CDR3 length: 15 amino acids. The CDR3 bases are TGCGCCAGCAGTGAGTGGCAGGGAAGCTCCTACGAGCAGTACTTC. Protein sequence: CASSEWQGSSYEQYF.

The CDR3 nucleotides read TGTGCCAGCAGCCGTGTGGACAGGGGGCCTCTGGGTGGCTACACCTTC. Protein sequence: CASSRVDRGPLGGYTF. This sequence joins TRBV7-9 and TRBJ1-2; 11 bases align to TRBD1. Germline-derived CDR1 and CDR2 are SEHNR and FQNEAQ (reference sequence). J gave up 7 bases and V 5 bases, and 12 bases lay outside the gene matches. There are 16 residues in the CDR3.

V usage is TRBV6-1 and J usage is TRBJ1-2, with D uncertain. Per germline, CDR1 MNHNS and CDR2 SASEGT. V was clipped by 2 bases and J by 4 bases, with 11 bases between them. The CDR3 loop spans 14 amino acids. This CDR3 reads CASSEPGLPYGYTF. Written as DNA, the CDR3 is TGTGCCAGCAGTGAACCTGGTCTACCCTATGGCTACACCTTC.

The chain recombines TRBV14 with TRBJ2-1; D is ambiguous. The CDR3 spans 16 residues. Between the trimmed V and J ends, which lost 0 bases and 4 bases, there was a span of 13 bases. The germline V gene encodes CDR1 SGHDN and CDR2 FVKESK. The CDR3 DNA reads TGTGCCAGCAGCCAAGAAGGGCGGATATTTTACAATGAGCAGTTCTTC. This sequence encodes CASSQEGRIFYNEQFF.